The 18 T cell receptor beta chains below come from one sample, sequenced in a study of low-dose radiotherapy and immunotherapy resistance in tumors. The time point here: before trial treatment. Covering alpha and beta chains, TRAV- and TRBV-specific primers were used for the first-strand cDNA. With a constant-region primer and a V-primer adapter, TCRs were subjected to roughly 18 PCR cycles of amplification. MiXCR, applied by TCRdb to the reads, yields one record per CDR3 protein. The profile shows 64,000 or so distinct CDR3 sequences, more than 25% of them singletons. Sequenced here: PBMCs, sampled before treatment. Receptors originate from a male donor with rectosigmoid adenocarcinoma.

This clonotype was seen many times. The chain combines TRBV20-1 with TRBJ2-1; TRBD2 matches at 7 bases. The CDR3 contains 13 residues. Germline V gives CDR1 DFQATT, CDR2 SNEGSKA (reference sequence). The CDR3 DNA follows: TGCAGCCTGAGGGCGGGAGTTAGGAATGAGCAGTTCTTC. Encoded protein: CSLRAGVRNEQFF.

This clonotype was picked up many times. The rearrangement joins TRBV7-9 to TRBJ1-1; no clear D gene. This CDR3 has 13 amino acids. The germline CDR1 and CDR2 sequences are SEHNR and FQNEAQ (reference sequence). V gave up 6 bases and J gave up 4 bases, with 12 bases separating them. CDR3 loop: CASRPAAGTEAFF. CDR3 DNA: TGTGCCAGCAGACCCGCGGCGGGCACTGAAGCTTTCTTT.

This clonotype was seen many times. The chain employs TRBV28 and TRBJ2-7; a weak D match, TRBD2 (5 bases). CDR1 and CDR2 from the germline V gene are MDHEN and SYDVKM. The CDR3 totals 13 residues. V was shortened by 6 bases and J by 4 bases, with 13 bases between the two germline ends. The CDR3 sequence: CASRWGSGYEQYF. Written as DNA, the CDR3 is TGTGCCAGCAGATGGGGATCGGGATACGAGCAGTACTTC.

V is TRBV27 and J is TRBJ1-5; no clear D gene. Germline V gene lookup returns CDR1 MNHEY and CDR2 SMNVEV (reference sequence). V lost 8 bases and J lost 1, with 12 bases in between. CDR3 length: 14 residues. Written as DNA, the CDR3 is TGTGCCAGCTCTCTCGGGGTAAGCAATCAGCCCCAGCATTTT. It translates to CASSLGVSNQPQHF.

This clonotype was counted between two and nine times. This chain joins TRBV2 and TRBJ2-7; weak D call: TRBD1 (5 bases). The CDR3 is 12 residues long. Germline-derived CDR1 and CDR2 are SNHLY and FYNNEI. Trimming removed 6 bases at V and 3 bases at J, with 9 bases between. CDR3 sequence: CASSADSYEQYF. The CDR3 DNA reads TGTGCCAGCAGCGCCGACAGCTACGAGCAGTACTTC.

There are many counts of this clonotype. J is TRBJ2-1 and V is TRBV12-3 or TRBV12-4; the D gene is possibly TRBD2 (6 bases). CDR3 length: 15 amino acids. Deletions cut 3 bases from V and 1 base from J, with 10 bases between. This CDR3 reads CASSFGSGSYNEQFF. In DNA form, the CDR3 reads TGTGCCAGCAGTTTTGGTAGCGGTTCCTACAATGAGCAGTTCTTC.

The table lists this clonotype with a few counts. CDR3 DNA: TGCGCCAGCAGCCAAGACCAGACAGTCAATCAGCCCCAGCATTTT. Translation: CASSQDQTVNQPQHF. The chain couples TRBV4-3 to TRBJ1-5, with a possible D match to TRBD1 (5 bases). Germline V gene sequence: CDR1 LGHNA, CDR2 YSLEER. The CDR3 is 15 residues long. The V end was cut by 0 bases, the J end by 3 bases, with 9 bases between.

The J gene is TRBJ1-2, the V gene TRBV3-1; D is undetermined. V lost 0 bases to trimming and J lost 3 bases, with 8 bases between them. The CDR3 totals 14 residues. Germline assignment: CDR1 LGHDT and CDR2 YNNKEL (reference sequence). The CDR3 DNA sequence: TGTGCCAGCAGCCAAGATGCCGGGCACTATGGCTACACCTTC. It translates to CASSQDAGHYGYTF.

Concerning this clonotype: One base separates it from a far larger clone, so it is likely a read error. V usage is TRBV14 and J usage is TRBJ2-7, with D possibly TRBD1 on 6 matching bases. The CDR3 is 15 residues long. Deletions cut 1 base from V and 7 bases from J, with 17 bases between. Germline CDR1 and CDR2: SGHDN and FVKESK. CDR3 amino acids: CASSQARTGIDEQYF. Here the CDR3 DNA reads TGTGCCAGCAGCCAAGCCCGAACAGGGATCGATGAGCAGTACTTC.

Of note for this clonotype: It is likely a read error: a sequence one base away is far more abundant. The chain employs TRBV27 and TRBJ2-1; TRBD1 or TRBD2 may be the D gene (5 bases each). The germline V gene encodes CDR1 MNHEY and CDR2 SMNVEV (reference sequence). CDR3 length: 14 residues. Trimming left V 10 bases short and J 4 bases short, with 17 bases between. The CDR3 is CATARGRSYNEQFF. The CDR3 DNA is TGTGCCACCGCCCGGGGACGGAGTTACAATGAGCAGTTCTTC.

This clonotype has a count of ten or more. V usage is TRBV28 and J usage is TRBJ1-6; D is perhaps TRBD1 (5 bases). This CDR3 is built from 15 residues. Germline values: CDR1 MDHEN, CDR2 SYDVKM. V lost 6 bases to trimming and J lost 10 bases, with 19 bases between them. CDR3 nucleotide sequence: TGTGCCAGCAGCGCGGGACTCTCGTACCGCTCACCCCTCCACTTT. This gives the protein CASSAGLSYRSPLHF.

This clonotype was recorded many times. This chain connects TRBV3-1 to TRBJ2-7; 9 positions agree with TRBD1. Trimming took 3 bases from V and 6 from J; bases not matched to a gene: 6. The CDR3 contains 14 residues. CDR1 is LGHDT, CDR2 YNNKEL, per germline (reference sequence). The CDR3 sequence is CASSHPGTGTEQYF. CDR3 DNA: TGTGCCAGCAGCCACCCCGGGACAGGGACCGAGCAGTACTTC.

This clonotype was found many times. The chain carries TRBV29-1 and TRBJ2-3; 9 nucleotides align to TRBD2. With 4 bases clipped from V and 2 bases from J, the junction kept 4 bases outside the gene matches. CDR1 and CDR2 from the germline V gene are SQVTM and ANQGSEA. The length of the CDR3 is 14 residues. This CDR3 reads CSVAGGGATDTQYF. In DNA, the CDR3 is TGCAGCGTTGCTGGCGGGGGGGCCACAGATACGCAGTATTTT.

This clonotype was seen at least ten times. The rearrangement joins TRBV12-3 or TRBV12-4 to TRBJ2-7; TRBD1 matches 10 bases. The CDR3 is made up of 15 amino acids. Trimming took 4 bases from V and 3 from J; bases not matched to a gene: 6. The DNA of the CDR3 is TGTGCCAGCAGTTCTCCGGGACAGGGGATCTACGAGCAGTACTTC. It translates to CASSSPGQGIYEQYF.

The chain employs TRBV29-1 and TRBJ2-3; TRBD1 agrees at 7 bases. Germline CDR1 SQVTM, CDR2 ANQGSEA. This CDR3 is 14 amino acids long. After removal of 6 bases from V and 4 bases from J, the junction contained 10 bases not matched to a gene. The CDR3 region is CSVIQGVGADTQYF. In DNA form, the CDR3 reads TGCAGCGTCATCCAGGGGGTCGGAGCAGATACGCAGTATTTT.

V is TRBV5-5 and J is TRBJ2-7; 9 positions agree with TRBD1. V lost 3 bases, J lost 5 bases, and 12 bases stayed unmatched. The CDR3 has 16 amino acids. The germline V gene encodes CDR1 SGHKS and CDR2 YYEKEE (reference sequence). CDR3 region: CASSCPGQGAPHEQYF. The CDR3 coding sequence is TGTGCCAGCAGCTGCCCGGGACAGGGAGCCCCCCACGAGCAGTACTTC.

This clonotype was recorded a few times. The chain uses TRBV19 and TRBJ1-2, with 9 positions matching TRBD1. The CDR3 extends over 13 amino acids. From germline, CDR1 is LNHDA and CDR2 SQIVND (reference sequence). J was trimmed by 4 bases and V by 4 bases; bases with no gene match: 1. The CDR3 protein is CASSRGQGYGYTF. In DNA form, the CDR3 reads TGTGCCAGTAGTAGGGGACAGGGCTATGGCTACACCTTC. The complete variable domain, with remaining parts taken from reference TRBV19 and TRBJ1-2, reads DGGITQSPKYLFRKEGQNVTLSCEQNLNHDAMYWYRQDPGQGLRLIYYSQIVNDFQKGDIAEGYSVSREKKESFPLTVTSAQKNPTAFYLCASSRGQGYGYTFGSGTRLTVV.

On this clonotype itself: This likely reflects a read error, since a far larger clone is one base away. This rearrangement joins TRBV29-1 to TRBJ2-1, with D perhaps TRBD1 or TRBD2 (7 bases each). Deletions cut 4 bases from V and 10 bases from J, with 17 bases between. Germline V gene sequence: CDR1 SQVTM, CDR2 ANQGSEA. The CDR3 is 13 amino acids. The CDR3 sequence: CSVVVRGDYEQFF. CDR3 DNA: TGCAGCGTTGTCGTCAGGGGGGACTACGAGCAGTTCTTC.